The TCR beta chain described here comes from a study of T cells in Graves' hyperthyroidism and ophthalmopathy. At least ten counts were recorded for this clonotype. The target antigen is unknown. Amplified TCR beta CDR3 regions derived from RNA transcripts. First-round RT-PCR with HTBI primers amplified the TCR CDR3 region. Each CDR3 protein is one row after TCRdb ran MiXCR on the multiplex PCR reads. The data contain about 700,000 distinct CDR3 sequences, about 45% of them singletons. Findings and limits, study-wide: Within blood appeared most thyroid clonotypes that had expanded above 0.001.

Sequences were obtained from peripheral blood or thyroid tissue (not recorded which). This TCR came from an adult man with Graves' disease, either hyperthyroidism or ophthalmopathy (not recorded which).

The CDR3 loop is CASSRSLEKLFF. In DNA form, the CDR3 reads TGTGCCAGCAGCCGCAGCTTAGAAAAACTGTTTTTT. The rearrangement joins TRBV14 to TRBJ1-4; D gene uncertain. Germline V CDR1 and CDR2: SGHDN, FVKESK. Trimming took off 4 bases at V and 8 bases at J, with 8 bases between the two ends. The CDR3 extends over 12 amino acids.